The clone carrying this T cell receptor (beta chain) was found many times. The antigen remains undetermined. If no ophthalmopathy progression occurred within 18 months, Graves' hyperthyroidism was stable. Patients showing uncontrolled infection, other autoimmune disease, pregnancy or lactation were ineligible. Diagnosis relied on clinical symptoms, serum thyroxine and TRAb, thyroid ultrasound and orbital computed tomography. From germline, CDR1 is SGHVS and CDR2 FNYEAQ. The CDR3 contains 14 residues. Trimming removed 5 bases from V and 4 bases from J; junction bases left unmatched: 7. The data were obtained in a study of T cells in Graves' hyperthyroidism and ophthalmopathy. What was amplified from RNA transcripts were TCR beta CDR3 regions. The TCR CDR3 was amplified in a first-round RT-PCR using the HTBI primer set. TCRdb reprocessed the multiplex PCR reads via MiXCR and lists one record per CDR3 protein. This table holds around 190,000 distinct CDR3 sequences, about 18% found once.

Study conclusions and caveats: The blood repertoire included most of the expanded thyroid clonotypes above 0.001.

Sequenced: blood. The receptor's source is a woman aged 45-59 years with Graves' hyperthyroidism. The chain is built from TRBV7-6 and TRBJ2-5, with 7 bases fitting TRBD2. In DNA form, the CDR3 reads TGTGCCAGCAGCAGGAGCGGGGTGGGAGAGACCCAGTACTTC. It translates to CASSRSGVGETQYF.